This record looks at one T cell receptor beta chain sequence and its context. Its antigen remains undetermined. Base-call qualities are not available, and no considerably larger clone is one nucleotide away. The data derive from a study of response to subunit inactivated influenza vaccine (dated by TCRdb to between 2017 and 2018). Background for the entire study: Deep quantitative profiling of the T cell receptor repertoire was used in the study to follow responses to a trivalent subunit inactivated influenza vaccine.

For CDR1 and CDR2, the germline V gene lists KGHDR and SFDVKD. The CDR3 numbers 15 residues from cysteine through phenylalanine. Solely the CDR3 DNA is kept, with 45 bases framed from the first base. V loses 3 bases at its end and J loses 5 bases; junction bases beyond the gene matches: 6. Beyond this particular receptor, the publication reports: According to the authors, only a limited number of new T cells may be recruited by each seasonal influenza vaccination.

The library was obtained by RT-PCR. The instrument was an Illumina HiSeq 2500. TCRdb trimmed public reads at Q25 via fastp, called clones via MiXCR and kept in-frame beta chains. Identical CDR3 proteins give one entry, which carries the most common genes and DNA. This sample is represented by roughly 500,000 distinct CDR3 sequences; roughly 25% of them were singletons. Together, the top ten hold 1.9% of the sample. The rearranged segments are TRBV24-1 and TRBJ2-5, with TRBD1 matching 9 junction bases. The TCR was taken from a man aged 45 to 65 who received an inactivated influenza vaccine. Donor details come from another sample of the same person, matched by shared clones. The specimen comprised CD4+ T cells sorted from PBMCs, sampled roughly 5 days after vaccination. The DNA sequence is given as TGTGCCACCAGTGATCGGGGACAGGGTTCCGAGACCCAGTACTTC. This sequence encodes CATSDRGQGSETQYF.